Listed below are T cell receptor beta chains from one sample, sequenced in a study of T cells after yellow fever vaccination. TCRdb fed the 5' RACE reads into MiXCR, producing one record per CDR3 protein. The repertoire has over 65,000 distinct CDR3 sequences, about 14% of them found once; the top ten carry 20% to 25%. The material sequenced was CD8+ T cells not binding an NS4B(214-222) dextramer, sorted from PBMCs, taken roughly 20 days after the first yellow fever vaccination. These receptors were taken from a man aged 18 to 29 who received the YFV17D yellow fever vaccine. Both conserved end residues are trimmed from each CDR3. Each record gives: V gene, CDR3 protein.

TRBV7-2	ASSLVDGESYEQY
TRBV18	ASSPPGHPEAF
TRBV9	ASSPSPGTRTGELF
TRBV6-1	ASSEGVFSPLH
TRBV2	ASSVLAGPNNEQF
TRBV20-1	SAREQERGRYEQF
TRBV30	AWSPQSWRFDNF
TRBV5-1	ASTETGELF
TRBV3-1	ASSQGQRGRETQY
TRBV5-4	ASSLGVGELF
TRBV30	AWSVALAGYGDTQY
TRBV29-1	SVESRGNSYGYT
TRBV5-1	ASTPGLAGAYEQY
TRBV6-1	ASSGTGGNHGELF
TRBV4-3	ASSLTVASELPISYNEQF
TRBV4-1	ASSQGTSGGYEQY